This TCR beta chain was documented in a study of T-cell memory formation after mild COVID-19. This clonotype was recorded a few times. TCRdb re-analysed the 5' RACE reads in MiXCR, keeping a single row per CDR3 protein. The sample includes some 270,000 distinct CDR3 sequences, 15% to 19% of them seen just once. Sequencing was carried out using PBMCs or a T cell subset sorted from them (not recorded which). The origin of this receptor is an adult woman who had mild COVID-19 (a few samples of this study predate the infection). Cell type and time point are not known.

The CDR3 DNA reads TGTGCCAGCAGTGAGGGGAGCGGGAGCACAGATACGCAGTATTTT. Translated, it gives CASSEGSGSTDTQYF. V is TRBV2 and J is TRBJ2-3; D possibly corresponds to TRBD2 (6 bases). This CDR3 region has 15 residues. The V and J ends lost 3 bases and 0 bases respectively, with 10 bases between them. Germline lookup yields CDR1 SNHLY and CDR2 FYNNEI.